These 2 T cell receptor gamma chains share one sample of origin, sequenced in a study of γδ T cells in repeated Plasmodium falciparum infection. TCRdb reanalyzed the multiplex PCR reads using CATT. Of tens of thousands of gamma-chain clones listed, 3% were seen once; the top ten hold around a third. Bulk repertoires came from Vgamma9/Vdelta2+ or Vdelta2-negative gammadelta T cells flow-sorted from PBMC. Material for sequencing was gamma-delta T cells from blood. These receptors all come from a pool of human donors (malaria-infected and uninfected, not separated).

This clone was seen many times. V usage is TRGV9 and J usage is TRGJ1 or TRGJ2. Per the germline V gene, CDR1 is GITISATS and CDR2 is ISYDGTV (reference sequence). The CDR3 is 15 residues long. The ends lost 0 bases at V and 1 base at J; junction bases unmatched: 6. CDR3 amino acids: CALWEVHSNYYKKLF. The DNA of the CDR3 is TGTGCCTTGTGGGAGGTGCACAGCAATTATTATAAGAAACTCTTT.

This clone has ten or more counts. The protein given by TCRdb reflects a much larger clone and differs at residue 10 from this DNA's translation, likely from a read error; the protein shown is the DNA's translation. V and J are TRGV9 and TRGJP. TCRdb does not report a J gene; here it was assigned by matching the DNA to germline references. The CDR3 sequence is 16 residues long. CDR1 and CDR2 (germline): GITISATS, ISYDGTV (reference sequence). J gave up 14 bases and V 0 bases, and 10 bases lay outside the gene matches. This CDR3 reads CALWEVRVMSKKIKVF. CDR3 nucleotide sequence: TGTGCCTTGTGGGAGGTGCGGGTGATGAGCAAAAAAATCAAGGTATTT.